These T cell receptor beta chains were read from a single sample in a study of shared clonotypes between healthy human individuals. Here immunoSEQ multiplex PCR was the method, and the copy in TCRdb shows in-frame clones only, minus some. Counted here are about 2.4 million clones, over 85% occurring once; the ten biggest clones make up 0.36%. Sequencing was performed on naive CD4+ T cells from PBMCs. Receptors originate from a man younger than 35 in good health. Some clones in this sample may be carry-over from other donors' samples. The CDR3 runs from the conserved cysteine through the conserved F or W. The D gene is left open where the match is weak. Size is omitted from some rows. Given values are once, few, many or a class for expanded clones.

len: 13
j_gene: TRBJ2-3
abundance: once
d_gene: TRBD2
v_gene: TRBV5-1
CDR3nt: TGCGCCAGCCGCGCGGGGGGAGGAGATACGCAGTATTTT
CDR3aa: CASRAGGGDTQYF

len: 13
j_gene: TRBJ1-5
abundance: -
d_gene: -
v_gene: TRBV11-2
CDR3nt: TGTGCCAGCAGCTGGGACGACAATCAGCCCCAGCATTTT
CDR3aa: CASSWDDNQPQHF

len: 14
j_gene: TRBJ1-1
abundance: -
d_gene: TRBD1
v_gene: TRBV5-1
CDR3nt: TGCGCCAGCAGCCACGGGACAGGGGGGGCTGAAGCTTTCTTT
CDR3aa: CASSHGTGGAEAFF

len: 13
j_gene: TRBJ2-7
abundance: -
d_gene: -
v_gene: TRBV2
CDR3nt: TGTGCCAGCACCATAGGCCTCTCCTACGAGCAGTACTTC
CDR3aa: CASTIGLSYEQYF

len: 14
j_gene: TRBJ2-3
abundance: -
d_gene: -
v_gene: TRBV7-2
CDR3nt: TGTGCCAGCAGCCGAGGGAGGGGGGTAGATACGCAGTATTTT
CDR3aa: CASSRGRGVDTQYF

len: 11
j_gene: TRBJ1-1
abundance: -
d_gene: -
v_gene: TRBV6-5
CDR3nt: TGTGCCAGCTTAGGGGGCACTGAAGCTTTCTTT
CDR3aa: CASLGGTEAFF

len: 12
j_gene: TRBJ2-5
abundance: -
d_gene: -
v_gene: TRBV6-5
CDR3nt: TGTGCCAGCAGTTACGGGCAAGAGACCCAGTACTTC
CDR3aa: CASSYGQETQYF

len: 18
j_gene: TRBJ1-2
abundance: -
d_gene: TRBD1
v_gene: TRBV7-9
CDR3nt: TGTGCCGTCTACCCAGTCGGGACAGGGGGCCACCCTAACTATGGCTACACCTTC
CDR3aa: CAVYPVGTGGHPNYGYTF

len: 15
j_gene: TRBJ2-5
abundance: -
d_gene: -
v_gene: TRBV7-3
CDR3nt: TGTGCCAGCAGCTTAATTGGGAGCTTACAAGAGACCCAGTACTTC
CDR3aa: CASSLIGSLQETQYF

len: 16
j_gene: TRBJ1-1
abundance: -
d_gene: -
v_gene: TRBV4-3
CDR3nt: TGCGCCAGCAGCCAAGATAGCCGGCGAGGGAAGACTGAAGCTTTCTTT
CDR3aa: CASSQDSRRGKTEAFF

len: 15
j_gene: TRBJ2-5
abundance: -
d_gene: TRBD2
v_gene: TRBV5-4
CDR3nt: TGTGCCAGCAGCCAACGACTAGCTTCCCAAGAGACCCAGTACTTC
CDR3aa: CASSQRLASQETQYF

len: 14
j_gene: TRBJ1-3
abundance: -
d_gene: -
v_gene: TRBV5-5
CDR3nt: TGTGCCAGCAGCGGAGGGCCGGTAGGAAACACCATATATTTT
CDR3aa: CASSGGPVGNTIYF

len: 13
j_gene: TRBJ1-4
abundance: once
d_gene: -
v_gene: TRBV28
CDR3nt: TGTGCCAGCAGGGGGGTAACTAATGAAAAACTGTTTTTT
CDR3aa: CASRGVTNEKLFF

len: 13
j_gene: TRBJ2-1
abundance: -
d_gene: -
v_gene: TRBV6-1
CDR3nt: TGTGCCATGATCGGGACGCTCTACAATGAGCAGTTCTTC
CDR3aa: CAMIGTLYNEQFF

len: 13
j_gene: TRBJ2-5
abundance: -
d_gene: TRBD1
v_gene: TRBV12-5
CDR3nt: TGTGCTAGTGGCAAGGGGGCGCTAGAGACCCAGTACTTC
CDR3aa: CASGKGALETQYF

len: 19
j_gene: TRBJ2-1
abundance: -
d_gene: TRBD2
v_gene: TRBV7-3
CDR3nt: TGTGCCAGCAGCGCAACCGGGACTAGCGGGAGGGGATCCTACAATGAGCAGTTCTTC
CDR3aa: CASSATGTSGRGSYNEQFF

len: 13
j_gene: TRBJ1-1
abundance: -
d_gene: -
v_gene: TRBV7-2
CDR3nt: TGTGCCAGCAGCTTAGGGCGTTTCACTGAAGCTTTCTTT
CDR3aa: CASSLGRFTEAFF

len: 15
j_gene: TRBJ2-7
abundance: -
d_gene: -
v_gene: TRBV10-1
CDR3nt: TGCGCCAGCAGTGAGTCCCAGGCGAGCTCCTACGAGCAGTACTTC
CDR3aa: CASSESQASSYEQYF